These 26 T cell receptor beta chains share one sample of origin, sequenced in a study of blood T cell repertoires in COVID-19. The assay was immunoSEQ multiplex PCR, and TCRdb's table has in-frame clones only and misses some. Of about 300,000 clones in the sample, less than 85% were seen once. Sequenced sample: PBMCs or T cells enriched from blood (not recorded which). The receptors were sampled from a woman aged 25 to 39 who had been exposed to COVID-19.

The gene calls are TRBV21-1 and TRBJ2-7; the table's D call, TRBD1, has no DNA check behind it. TRBV21-1 is listed as a pseudogene. CDR3 length: 11 amino acids. CDR3 nucleotide sequence: TGTGCCAGCAGGACAACCTACGAGCAGTACTTC. This encodes CASRTTYEQYF.

This clone was observed a handful of times. The rearrangement links TRBV5-1 to TRBJ1-1; D possibly corresponds to TRBD1 (5 bases). The CDR3 spans 11 residues. Trimming pared 0 bases from V and 10 bases from J, leaving 7 bases between. CDR1 is SGHRS and CDR2 is YFSETQ in the germline V gene. The CDR3 nucleotides are TGCGCCAGCAGCTTGGCAGGGCTAGCTTTCTTT. It encodes CASSLAGLAFF.

The chain has TRBV12-2 and TRBJ1-5; no DNA check was done on the table's D call, TRBD1. TRBV12-2 is listed as a pseudogene. CDR3 length: 16 amino acids. This CDR3 is CASYKGQGNSNQPQHF. CDR3 sequence (DNA): TGTGCAAGTTACAAAGGACAGGGTAACAGCAATCAGCCCCAGCATTTT.

The chain couples TRBV4-1 to TRBJ2-3; 10 bases match TRBD2. CDR3 length equals 21 residues. Per the germline V gene, CDR1 is MGHRA and CDR2 is YSYEKL. The V and J ends lost 0 bases and 0 bases, in that order; junction bases with no gene match: 15. For the CDR3, the DNA is TGCGCCAGCAGCCAAGAAAGCCCTAGCGGGAGATGGAAACCTAGCACAGATACGCAGTATTTT. Translation: CASSQESPSGRWKPSTDTQYF.

This rearrangement joins TRBV4-2 to TRBJ2-3; TRBD1 agrees at 7 bases. Germline loops: CDR1 LGHNA, CDR2 YNFKEQ. The CDR3 loop spans 13 amino acids. The V gene end was trimmed by 5 bases and the J gene end by 6 bases; junction bases not matched to a gene: 5. The CDR3 region is CASSSRQGDTQYF. The CDR3 bases are TGTGCCAGCAGCTCACGACAGGGCGATACGCAGTATTTT.

The V gene is TRBV7-3, the J gene TRBJ2-7; 10 nucleotides agree with TRBD1. The germline gives CDR1 SGHTA, CDR2 FQGTGA. J lost 4 bases, V lost 5 bases, and 2 bases had no gene match. The CDR3 covers 13 residues. CDR3 protein: CASSVDRGYEQYF. CDR3 coding DNA: TGTGCCAGCAGCGTGGACAGGGGGTACGAGCAGTACTTC.

The chain employs TRBV6-4 and TRBJ1-2, with unresolved D. Germline V gene lookup returns CDR1 MRHNA and CDR2 SNTAGT. Trimming shortened V by 3 bases and J by 4 bases, and 12 bases separated the two germline ends. This CDR3 region has 14 residues. This chain's CDR3 is CASSESGLGYGYTF. CDR3 coding DNA: TGTGCCAGCAGTGAGTCAGGCTTGGGCTATGGCTACACCTTC.

The chain links TRBV19 to TRBJ1-2; 7 bases map to TRBD1. The CDR3 consists of 12 residues. The trim removed 3 bases at V and 7 bases at J, leaving 2 bases unmatched. Germline values: CDR1 LNHDA, CDR2 SQIVND (reference sequence). The CDR3 reads CASSITGAGYTF. In nucleotides, the CDR3 is TGTGCCAGTAGTATTACAGGGGCTGGCTACACCTTC.

The chain recombines TRBV15 with TRBJ1-2; the D gene is possibly TRBD1 (5 bases). V was clipped by 0 bases and J by 2 bases, with 10 bases between them. This CDR3 comprises 15 residues. Germline V gives CDR1 LNHNV, CDR2 YYDKDF (reference sequence). This chain's CDR3 is CATSRDLQGNYGYTF. The CDR3 DNA sequence: TGTGCCACCAGCAGAGATCTCCAGGGAAACTATGGCTACACCTTC. Variable domain in full (rest from reference TRBV15 and TRBJ1-2): DAMVIQNPRYQVTQFGKPVTLSCSQTLNHNVMYWYQQKSSQAPKLLFHYYDKDFNNEADTPDNFQSRRPNTSFCFLDIRSPGLGDTAMYLCATSRDLQGNYGYTFGSGTRLTVV.

The genes are TRBV19 and TRBJ2-6; maybe TRBD2 (5 bases). Per germline, CDR1 LNHDA and CDR2 SQIVND (reference sequence). The CDR3 has 14 residues. V lost 3 bases and J lost 2, with 5 bases in between. DNA for the CDR3: TGTGCCAGTAGTATCGGGGCTGGGGCCAACGTCCTGACTTTC. It translates to CASSIGAGANVLTF.

V and J are TRBV5-1 and TRBJ2-7; the match to TRBD1 covers 8 bases. J lost 6 bases, V lost 5 bases, and 4 bases had no gene match. CDR1 is SGHRS, CDR2 YFSETQ, per germline. The CDR3 contains 12 residues. The CDR3 nucleotides are TGCGCCAGCAGGTATGACAGGGGCGAGCAGTACTTC. This translates into CASRYDRGEQYF.

The CDR3, as DNA: TGTGCCAGCAGCCAAGATTGGAGCGGGGGGGCCAGGACGCAGTATTTT. Its translation: CASSQDWSGGARTQYF. The gene calls are TRBV4-2 and TRBJ2-3; TRBD2 matches at 10 bases. Trimming removed 0 bases from V and 9 bases from J; junction bases left unmatched: 9. Germline V CDR1 and CDR2: LGHNA, YNFKEQ. The CDR3 sequence is 16 residues long.

V gene TRBV5-1 combines with J gene TRBJ1-1, with a tentative D call TRBD1 (5 bases). V was cut by 6 bases and J by 1 base, with 13 bases left in between. The CDR3 loop spans 14 amino acids. The germline V gene encodes CDR1 SGHRS and CDR2 YFSETQ. The DNA of the CDR3 is TGCGCCAGCACCCCGGGGGAAAAGAACACTGAAGCTTTCTTT. Its translation: CASTPGEKNTEAFF.

The chain has TRBV5-4 and TRBJ2-3; TRBD2 agrees at 13 bases. From germline, CDR1 is SGHNT and CDR2 YYREEE (reference sequence). The CDR3 extends over 16 amino acids. V shed 3 bases and J 6 bases; nucleotides not matched to a gene: 7. CDR3 in amino acids: CASSSRTSGSVDTQYF. In DNA form, the CDR3 reads TGTGCCAGCAGCTCTCGGACTAGCGGGAGTGTCGATACGCAGTATTTT.

The gene calls are TRBV5-1 and TRBJ2-3; TRBD2 agrees at 14 bases. With 0 bases clipped from V and 0 bases from J, the junction kept 6 bases outside the gene matches. The V gene's germline CDR1 is SGHRS and CDR2 YFSETQ. This CDR3 region has 19 residues. The CDR3 reads CASSLGLAGGPASTDTQYF. The CDR3 DNA reads as TGCGCCAGCAGCTTGGGACTAGCGGGAGGGCCCGCTAGCACAGATACGCAGTATTTT.

The genes are TRBV2 and TRBJ2-1, with TRBD1 matching over 9 bases. This CDR3 is built from 15 residues. V lost 5 bases and J lost 4; bases outside the gene matches: 6. From germline, CDR1 is SNHLY and CDR2 FYNNEI. The CDR3 DNA follows: TGTGCCAGCAGTAAGGCGGGACAGGGATACAATGAGCAGTTCTTC. Its protein is CASSKAGQGYNEQFF.

The chain uses TRBV7-2 and TRBJ1-6; perhaps TRBD1 as D (6 bases). The germline V gene encodes CDR1 SGHTA and CDR2 FQGNSA. The CDR3 length is 14 residues. Deletions cut 6 bases from V and 4 bases from J, with 10 bases between. CDR3 loop: CASSPTGYNSPLHF. The CDR3 region has the DNA TGTGCCAGCAGTCCGACAGGTTATAATTCACCCCTCCACTTT.

The gene calls are TRBV27 and TRBJ2-3; no reliable D call. The ends were cut back, 7 bases at V and 6 bases at J, with 14 bases in the middle. The CDR3 runs to 13 residues. Germline V gene sequence: CDR1 MNHEY, CDR2 SMNVEV (reference sequence). The CDR3 is CASIKSPGDTQYF. The CDR3 DNA follows: TGTGCCAGCATAAAGTCCCCCGGGGATACGCAGTATTTT.

The chain is built from TRBV5-4 and TRBJ1-1; perhaps TRBD1 as D (5 bases). The CDR3 is 15 amino acids. Germline values: CDR1 SGHNT, CDR2 YYREEE (reference sequence). The V end lost 0 bases, the J end lost 3 bases, and 12 bases lay between the germline ends. In DNA, the CDR3 is TGTGCCAGCAGCTTGGTCTGGGGGGGTGACACTGAAGCTTTCTTT. Amino acids: CASSLVWGGDTEAFF.

V usage is TRBV19 and J usage is TRBJ2-7, with TRBD1 matching 7 bases. CDR3 length: 15 residues. Losses at the gene ends were 7 bases for V and 1 base for J; bases not matched to a gene: 10. Germline values: CDR1 LNHDA, CDR2 SQIVND (reference sequence). CDR3 bases: TGTGCCAGTACCTTAGGGACAGCTAGTTCCTACGAGCAGTACTTC. It codes for CASTLGTASSYEQYF.

This sequence joins TRBV7-9 and TRBJ1-2; no definite D call. The CDR3 spans 11 residues. The germline gives CDR1 SEHNR, CDR2 FQNEAQ (reference sequence). With 6 bases removed from V and 4 bases from J, the gap between germline ends came to 6 bases. The CDR3 coding sequence is TGTGCCAGCAGTCCGTCCTATGGCTACACCTTC. This encodes CASSPSYGYTF.

In its sample, this clone was seen many times. This chain joins TRBV15 and TRBJ1-3; possible D gene TRBD1, 5 bases. Between the trimmed V and J ends, which lost 0 bases and 4 bases, there was a span of 19 bases. CDR1 and CDR2 from the germline V gene are LNHNV and YYDKDF (reference sequence). The CDR3 loop spans 18 amino acids. CDR3 region: CATSRDIRQGMSGNTIYF. Here the CDR3 DNA reads TGTGCCACCAGCAGAGATATACGTCAGGGAATGTCGGGAAACACCATATATTTT.

This chain joins TRBV11-2 and TRBJ2-1; a possible D gene is TRBD1 (6 bases). The V gene's germline CDR1 is SGHAT and CDR2 FQNNGV. This CDR3 has 15 amino acids. The V end lost 5 bases, the J end lost 1 base, and 12 bases lay between the germline ends. For the CDR3, the DNA is TGTGCCAGCAGCGCGCTCAGGGGATCCTACAATGAGCAGTTCTTC. This gives the protein CASSALRGSYNEQFF.

V is TRBV9 and J is TRBJ2-5; 12 positions match TRBD1. V lost 2 bases, J lost 2 bases, and 13 bases stayed unmatched. Germline-derived CDR1 and CDR2 are SGDLS and YYNGEE. The CDR3 loop spans 19 amino acids. The CDR3 coding sequence is TGTGCCAGCAGCGTCGGGACAGGGGGCGGCGGCCACTCTCAAGAGACCCAGTACTTC. Protein sequence: CASSVGTGGGGHSQETQYF. The variable domain in full, completed from reference TRBV9 and TRBJ2-5, reads DSGVTQTPKHLITATGQRVTLRCSPRSGDLSVYWYQQSLDQGLQFLIQYYNGEERAKGNILERFSAQQFPDLHSELNLSSLELGDSALYFCASSVGTGGGGHSQETQYFGPGTRLLVL.

The sample holds one count of this clone. The chain couples TRBV7-9 to TRBJ1-1; D is uncertain. The CDR3 runs to 14 residues. Germline-derived CDR1 and CDR2 are SEHNR and FQNEAQ (reference sequence). Deletions cut 2 bases from V and 0 bases from J, with 7 bases between. The CDR3 protein is CASSLSGMNTEAFF. DNA for the CDR3: TGTGCCAGCAGCTTAAGCGGGATGAACACTGAAGCTTTCTTT.

About this clone itself: A much larger clone lies one base from this, so it may be a read error. The CDR3 nucleotides are TGTGCCAGCAGTTTACAGGGGTATGGCTACACCTTC. Its protein product is CASSLQGYGYTF. This rearrangement joins TRBV27 to TRBJ1-2, with a tentative D call TRBD1 (6 bases). The CDR3 runs 12 residues. Trimming removed 2 bases at V and 5 bases at J, with 6 bases between. From germline, CDR1 is MNHEY and CDR2 SMNVEV (reference sequence).